One sample yielded the 2 T cell receptor beta chains listed below, sequenced in a study of T cell responses to AZD1222 COVID-19 vaccine. TCRdb's copy holds only in-frame clones and misses some; the assay was immunoSEQ multiplex PCR. This sample carries 100,000 to 150,000 clones, approximately 91% of them seen once, and the ten largest clones take approximately 1.1%. Source: peripheral blood, taken 28 days after the second AZD1222 dose. The receptors come from an adult who received the AZD1222 COVID-19 vaccine.

The V call is TRBV7-5, the J call TRBJ1-2; the table's D call of TRBD1 was not tested on the DNA. TRBV7-5 corresponds to a pseudogene. There are 15 residues in the CDR3. CDR3 coding DNA: TGTGCCAGAAGCAGACGGGACAGGGCCCGACTGGGCTACACCTTC. The encoded protein is CARSRRDRARLGYTF.

The chain combines TRBV11-2 with TRBJ2-7; 10 bases line up with TRBD2. V gave up 1 base and J gave up 3 bases; unmatched junction bases: 0. Looked up from germline, CDR1 is SGHAT and CDR2 is FQNNGV. CDR3 length: 14 residues. In DNA form, the CDR3 reads TGTGCCAGCAGCTTAGGGACTAGCGGCTACGAGCAGTACTTC. This codes for CASSLGTSGYEQYF.